This passage covers 30 T cell receptor beta chains from one sample sequenced in a study of T-cell memory formation after mild COVID-19. One entry per CDR3 protein results from TCRdb running MiXCR on the 5' RACE reads. The sample consists of 200,000 to 250,000 distinct CDR3 sequences, around 8.8% of them appearing once. The source material was PBMCs or a T cell subset sorted from them (not recorded which). Receptor source: a man aged 18 to 35 who had mild COVID-19 (a few samples of this study predate the infection). Cell type and time point are not known.

This clonotype appeared many times. The chain recombines TRBV6-6 with TRBJ1-3; TRBD1 aligns across 10 bases. The CDR3 consists of 15 residues. CDR1 is MNHNY and CDR2 is SVGAGI in the germline V gene (reference sequence). The V and J ends lost 5 bases and 2 bases, in that order; junction bases with no gene match: 3. The CDR3 reads CASSQTGGTGNTIYF. The CDR3 nucleotides are TGTGCCAGCAGTCAGACAGGGGGCACTGGAAACACCATATATTTT.

This clonotype was seen ten or more times. This chain connects TRBV9 to TRBJ2-1, with D hard to call. CDR3 length: 17 residues. Germline assignment: CDR1 SGDLS and CDR2 YYNGEE. V was shortened by 4 bases and J by 0 bases, with 17 bases between the two germline ends. CDR3 amino acids: CASSPRDILSSYNEQFF. The CDR3 region has the DNA TGTGCCAGCAGCCCCCGAGACATACTGAGCTCCTACAATGAGCAGTTCTTC.

J is TRBJ2-3 and V is TRBV18; 8 bases are shared with TRBD2. Trimming took 2 bases from V and 2 from J; bases not matched to a gene: 6. The CDR3 loop spans 16 amino acids. CDR1 and CDR2 (germline): KGHSH, LQKENI. DNA for the CDR3: TGTGCCAGCTCACCAATTCGCGGGGGGACCACAGATACGCAGTATTTT. Protein product: CASSPIRGGTTDTQYF.

This clonotype occurred many times. The chain uses TRBV12-3 or TRBV12-4 and TRBJ1-5; D not resolved. Trimming stripped 2 bases from V and 3 bases from J, with 5 bases between. The CDR3 is made up of 13 amino acids. CDR3 protein: CASSLRVNQPQHF. The CDR3 bases are TGTGCCAGCAGTTTACGGGTCAATCAGCCCCAGCATTTT.

This clonotype has more than one count but fewer than ten. This chain uses TRBV29-1 with TRBJ1-2, with TRBD1 identical over 12 bases. V dropped 2 bases and J dropped 7; count of bases not matched to a gene: 8. Germline V gene sequence: CDR1 SQVTM, CDR2 ANQGSEA. CDR3 size: 15 residues. The chain's CDR3 is CSVERGTGGASGYTF. CDR3 DNA sequence: TGCAGCGTTGAAAGGGGGACAGGGGGCGCGAGTGGCTACACCTTC.

This clonotype appeared many times. The chain combines TRBV20-1 with TRBJ2-2; D is possibly TRBD2 (6 bases). Germline V CDR1 and CDR2: DFQATT, SNEGSKA (reference sequence). V was shortened by 1 base and J by 4 bases, with 13 bases between the two germline ends. This CDR3 contains 15 residues. The CDR3 here is CSARVHGGGTGELFF. CDR3 in DNA: TGCAGTGCTAGAGTCCACGGGGGAGGCACCGGGGAGCTGTTTTTT.

The rearrangement joins TRBV7-2 to TRBJ2-5, with 7 nucleotides matching TRBD1. This CDR3 spans 12 amino acids. Trimming removed 1 base from V and 14 bases from J; junction bases left unmatched: 7. Germline V lookup: CDR1 SGHTA, CDR2 FQGNSA. CDR3 DNA: TGTGCCAGCAGCTTAGGGGCAGGGGGACAATACTTC. As protein: CASSLGAGGQYF.

This clonotype was counted at least ten times. The chain links TRBV7-9 to TRBJ1-6; no firm D call. The CDR3 spans 12 residues. CDR1 is SEHNR, CDR2 FQNEAQ, per germline (reference sequence). The V end was cut by 1 base, the J end by 7 bases, with 2 bases between. DNA of the CDR3: TGTGCCAGCAGCTTAGAGAATTCACCCCTCCACTTT. It codes for CASSLENSPLHF.

This clonotype has ten or more counts. This CDR3 is CASSQRASGEIGDTQYF. CDR3 bases: TGCGCCAGCAGCCAAAGGGCTAGCGGGGAGATAGGAGATACGCAGTATTTT. The chain combines TRBV4-3 with TRBJ2-3; 9 bases map to TRBD2. The junction had 11 bases not matched to a gene; V was cut back by 2 bases and J by 5 bases. Germline values: CDR1 LGHNA, CDR2 YSLEER. The CDR3 loop spans 17 amino acids.

This clonotype was seen a handful of times. V gene TRBV12-3 or TRBV12-4 combines with J gene TRBJ2-3; D may be TRBD1 or TRBD2 (5 bases each). The V and J ends lost 4 bases and 4 bases respectively, with 9 bases between them. CDR3 size: 13 residues. This CDR3 is CASSWRGADTQYF. Here the CDR3 DNA reads TGTGCCAGCAGTTGGAGAGGGGCAGATACGCAGTATTTT.

This clonotype has just a few counts. V usage is TRBV3-1 and J usage is TRBJ1-2; no clear D. Germline CDR1 is LGHDT and CDR2 is YNNKEL (reference sequence). V was pared by 2 bases and J by 6 bases, with 7 bases between. This CDR3 region has 12 residues. The CDR3 sequence: CASSQSGNGYTF. CDR3 coding DNA: TGTGCCAGCAGCCAAAGTGGAAATGGCTACACCTTC.

This clonotype came up a few times. V and J are TRBV6-2 or TRBV6-3 and TRBJ1-5; D ambiguous. Trimming pared 7 bases from V and 7 bases from J, leaving 14 bases between. Germline CDR1 reads MNHEY; CDR2 reads SVGEGT. This CDR3 has 13 residues. The CDR3 DNA reads TGTGCCAGCAAAGACCCGGCGGGACAGCCCCAGCATTTT. Protein product: CASKDPAGQPQHF.

This clonotype has only a few counts. The genes are TRBV10-3 and TRBJ1-2, with 8 bases fitting TRBD1. Trimming removed 7 bases from V and 4 bases from J; junction bases left unmatched: 8. Germline loops: CDR1 ENHRY, CDR2 SYGVKD. The CDR3 runs to 14 residues. The CDR3 is CAITPGQELYGYTF. The CDR3 DNA sequence: TGTGCCATCACCCCGGGACAGGAACTCTATGGCTACACCTTC.

This clonotype was picked up a small number of times. The chain is built from TRBV20-1 and TRBJ1-4; D might be TRBD1 (6 bases). In germline, CDR1 is DFQATT, CDR2 SNEGSKA (reference sequence). CDR3 length: 15 amino acids. Trimming cost V 1 base and J 6 bases, with 15 bases left between them. CDR3 in amino acids: CSARGSLGAHEKLFF. As DNA, the CDR3 is TGCAGTGCTAGAGGGTCCCTGGGGGCTCATGAAAAACTGTTTTTT.

In nucleotides, the CDR3 is TGTGCCAGCAGCTCTGTGGGGACCCGCCAAGAGACCCAGTACTTC. Its translation: CASSSVGTRQETQYF. The V gene is TRBV7-8, the J gene TRBJ2-5; either TRBD1 or TRBD2 may fit D (5 bases each). V dropped 4 bases and J dropped 1 base, with 13 bases sitting between them. Germline values: CDR1 SGHVS, CDR2 FQNEAQ. The CDR3 length is 15 residues.

This chain links TRBV3-1 with TRBJ2-2; D is perhaps TRBD1 or TRBD2 (7 bases each). Germline V gene lookup returns CDR1 LGHDT and CDR2 YNNKEL (reference sequence). The CDR3 runs to 15 residues. Trimming removed 1 base from V and 3 bases from J, with 9 bases in between. CDR3 amino acids: CASSQAGGDTGELFF. In DNA form, the CDR3 reads TGTGCCAGCAGCCAAGCAGGGGGGGACACCGGGGAGCTGTTTTTT.

The table lists this clonotype with a few counts. The chain has TRBV9 and TRBJ2-3; 8 positions match TRBD2. The CDR3 has 15 amino acids. V lost 6 bases, J lost 1 base, and 7 bases stayed unmatched. Germline V gives CDR1 SGDLS, CDR2 YYNGEE. The CDR3 DNA is TGTGCCAGCAACGAGGGAGCGGGGGGCACAGATACGCAGTATTTT. It translates to CASNEGAGGTDTQYF.

This clonotype appeared many times. The chain is built from TRBV7-2 and TRBJ2-7, with D perhaps matching TRBD1 or TRBD2 (5 bases each). Looked up from germline, CDR1 is SGHTA and CDR2 is FQGNSA. Between the trimmed V and J ends, which lost 5 bases and 3 bases, there was a span of 14 bases. This CDR3 has 14 residues. In DNA form, the CDR3 reads TGTGCCAGCAGCGCCTCGGGACCGATCTACGAGCAGTACGTC. It codes for CASSASGPIYEQYV.

This clonotype has just a few counts. The chain links TRBV18 to TRBJ2-3; 11 bases are a match to TRBD2. V was clipped by 3 bases and J by 2 bases; unmatched bases: 4. The CDR3 consists of 16 residues. CDR1 and CDR2 (germline): KGHSH, LQKENI. CDR3 sequence: CASSPGTSGITDTQYF. CDR3 nucleotide sequence: TGTGCCAGCTCACCGGGGACTAGCGGAATCACAGATACGCAGTATTTT.

This clonotype was found many times. This chain connects TRBV4-1 to TRBJ2-4; D is possibly TRBD2 (6 bases). CDR1 and CDR2 (germline): MGHRA, YSYEKL. Trimming took 4 bases from V and 4 from J, leaving 14 bases between them. The CDR3 runs to 15 residues. The CDR3 loop is CASSRLAPGKNIQYF. CDR3 in DNA: TGCGCCAGCAGCCGGCTAGCGCCAGGGAAAAACATTCAGTACTTC.

This rearrangement joins TRBV12-5 to TRBJ2-3; tentatively, D is TRBD2 (6 bases). The CDR3 is 15 amino acids. Germline V gives CDR1 LGHNT, CDR2 FRNRAP. The V and J ends lost 8 bases and 0 bases respectively, with 15 bases between them. The CDR3 nucleotides read TGTGCTAGTTACGCCTGGCGGGGAAGCACAGATACGCAGTATTTT. Protein: CASYAWRGSTDTQYF.

Only a few counts were recorded for this clonotype. This chain uses TRBV5-1 with TRBJ2-1, with 12 bases that match TRBD1. With V trimmed by 0 bases and J by 7 bases, 8 bases remained unmatched. The germline V gene has CDR1 SGHRS and CDR2 YFSETQ. The CDR3 is made up of 17 amino acids. In DNA form, the CDR3 reads TGCGCCAGCAGCTTGGCGCCACCGGGACAGGGGGCGAATGAGCAGTTCTTC. It yields the protein CASSLAPPGQGANEQFF. Complete variable domain (other parts from reference TRBV5-1 and TRBJ2-1): KAGVTQTPRYLIKTRGQQVTLSCSPISGHRSVSWYQQTPGQGLQFLFEYFSETQRNKGNFPGRFSGRQFSNSRSEMNVSTLELGDSALYLCASSLAPPGQGANEQFFGPGTRLTVL.

The chain has TRBV24-1 and TRBJ2-1, with 9 bases that match TRBD2. The V segment lost 0 bases and the J segment 4 bases; nucleotides outside the gene matches: 12. The germline gives CDR1 KGHDR, CDR2 SFDVKD. The CDR3 runs to 19 residues. DNA of the CDR3: TGTGCCACCAGTGATTTGCAATCCCCGAGCGGGGGGACATACAATGAGCAGTTCTTC. This encodes CATSDLQSPSGGTYNEQFF.

The chain links TRBV12-3 or TRBV12-4 to TRBJ2-2, with 8 positions matching TRBD2. This CDR3 spans 14 amino acids. V trimming: 3 bases; J trimming: 6 bases; junction bases outside the gene matches: 3. CDR3 sequence reads: CASSLEAGAGELFF. The CDR3, as DNA: TGTGCCAGCAGTTTGGAAGCGGGGGCCGGGGAGCTGTTTTTT.

This clonotype was detected a few times. The gene calls are TRBV7-9 and TRBJ1-4, with TRBD1 identical over 8 bases. The CDR3 covers 14 residues. The germline CDR1 and CDR2 sequences are SEHNR and FQNEAQ (reference sequence). The J segment lost 6 bases and the V segment lost 5 bases, leaving 5 bases of the junction unmatched. This CDR3 reads CASSPGQAYEKLFF. CDR3 in DNA: TGTGCCAGCAGCCCGGGACAGGCTTATGAAAAACTGTTTTTT.

This chain links TRBV7-2 with TRBJ2-4; TRBD1 aligns across 9 bases. Germline V lookup: CDR1 SGHTA, CDR2 FQGNSA. There are 13 residues in the CDR3. Trimming removed 4 bases from V and 5 bases from J; junction bases left unmatched: 0. The CDR3 protein is CASSYRGQNIQYF. In DNA form, the CDR3 reads TGTGCCAGCAGCTACAGGGGGCAAAACATTCAGTACTTC.

The V and J genes are TRBV5-1 and TRBJ1-6, with 7 bases aligning to TRBD1. The germline CDR1 and CDR2 sequences are SGHRS and YFSETQ. This CDR3 is 14 amino acids long. V was pared by 6 bases and J by 5 bases, with 5 bases of the junction left unmatched. Here the CDR3 DNA reads TGCGCCAGCAAAACAGGGGTTGATAATTCACCCCTCCACTTT. Protein sequence: CASKTGVDNSPLHF.

Concerning this clonotype itself: Just one base apart from a much larger clone, this may be a read error. The gene calls are TRBV12-3 or TRBV12-4 and TRBJ2-3; D is ambiguous. The CDR3 has 11 residues. V lost 5 bases to trimming and J lost 4 bases, with 4 bases between them. Written as DNA, the CDR3 is TGTGCCAGCAGTGAATCAGATACGCAGTATTTT. The encoded protein is CASSESDTQYF.

This chain links TRBV15 with TRBJ1-5; TRBD1 might be the D (6 bases). Germline V CDR1 and CDR2: LNHNV, YYDKDF (reference sequence). This CDR3 has 15 residues. The V end lost 3 bases, the J end lost 1 base, and 10 bases lay between the germline ends. The CDR3 nucleotides read TGTGCCACCAGCAGTGGAGACAGGAGCAATCAGCCCCAGCATTTT. Amino acids: CATSSGDRSNQPQHF.

This chain joins TRBV7-9 and TRBJ2-1; D may be TRBD1 or TRBD2 (5 bases each). Looked up from germline, CDR1 is SEHNR and CDR2 is FQNEAQ (reference sequence). V was pared by 6 bases and J by 6 bases, with 15 bases between. CDR3 length: 14 amino acids. The chain's CDR3 is CASSPRGSGNEQFF. In DNA, the CDR3 is TGTGCCAGCAGTCCTCGGGGCAGTGGCAATGAGCAGTTCTTC.